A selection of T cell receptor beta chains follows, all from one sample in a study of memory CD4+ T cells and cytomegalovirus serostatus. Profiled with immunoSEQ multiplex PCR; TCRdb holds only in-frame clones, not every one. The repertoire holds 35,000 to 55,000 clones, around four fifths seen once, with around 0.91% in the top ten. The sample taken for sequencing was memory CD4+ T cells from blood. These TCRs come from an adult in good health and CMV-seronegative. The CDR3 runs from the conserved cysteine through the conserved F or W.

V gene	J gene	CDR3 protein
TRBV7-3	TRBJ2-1	CASSLDGWRGNTYNEQFF
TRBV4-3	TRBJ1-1	CASSRETGVVTEAFF
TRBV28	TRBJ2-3	CASSLPPQGARGDTQYF
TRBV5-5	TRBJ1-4	CASSLERNSGKLFF
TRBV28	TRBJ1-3	CASSLVGELSGNTIYF
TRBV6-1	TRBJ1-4	CASRPRGANEKLFF
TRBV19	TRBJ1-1	CASKNMNTEAFF
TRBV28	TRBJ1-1	CASSFSWTGLAFF
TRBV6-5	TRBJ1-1	CASSHLGVEGTEAFF
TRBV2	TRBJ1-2	CASSEVAGAYGYTF
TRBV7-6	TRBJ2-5	CASSPSGLAGGVAQYF
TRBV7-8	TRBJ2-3	CASSLVGVRDTQYF
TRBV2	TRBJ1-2	CASRDSGTGAGYGYTF
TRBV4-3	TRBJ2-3	CASSPSLLRDSSQYF
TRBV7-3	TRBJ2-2	CASSLGQGTGELFF
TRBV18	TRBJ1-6	CASSPGTNSNSPLHF
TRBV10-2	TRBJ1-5	CASRDLEFNQPQHF
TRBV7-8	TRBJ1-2	CASSSRIAGGYTF
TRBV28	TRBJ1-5	CASSFWGRANQPQHF
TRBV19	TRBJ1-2	CASSTWDRGLGDYGYTF
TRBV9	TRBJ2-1	CASSASPGNEQFF
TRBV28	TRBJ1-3	CASSSAGTGETNTIYF
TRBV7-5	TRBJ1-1	CVRSFIRDRGRLMNTEAFF
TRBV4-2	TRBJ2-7	CASSRNRANSYEQYF
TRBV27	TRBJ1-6	CASSFQQGAANSPLHF
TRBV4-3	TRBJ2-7	CASSQTGTVEQYF
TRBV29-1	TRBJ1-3	CSAGTSGNTIYF
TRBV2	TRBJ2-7	CASSPGLAGSYEQYF
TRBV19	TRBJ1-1	CASSIGDRVTTEAFF
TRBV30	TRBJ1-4	CAWNGQRNEKLFF
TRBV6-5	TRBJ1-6	CASSQGDSPLHF
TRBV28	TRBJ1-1	CASSQGHPNTEAFF
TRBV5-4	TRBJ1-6	CASSLQGAMGNSPLHF
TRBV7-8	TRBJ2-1	CASRQETYNEQFF
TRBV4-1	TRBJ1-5	CASSQDPSTYSQPQHF
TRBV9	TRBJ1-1	CASSADPNTEAFF
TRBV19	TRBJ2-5	CASSLSPGQGTETQYF
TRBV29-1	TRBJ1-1	CSVGGGGRGNTEAFF
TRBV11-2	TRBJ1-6	CASSFDRVYNSPLHF
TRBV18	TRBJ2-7	CASSPPKRGEERSYEQYF
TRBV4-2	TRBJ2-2	CASSRRTSGAGVTGELFF
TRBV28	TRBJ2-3	CASSLRLGTSGYF
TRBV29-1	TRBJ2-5	CSVELQGRWETQYF
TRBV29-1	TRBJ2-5	CSVENGETQYF
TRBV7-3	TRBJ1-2	CASSLNPPGPYGYTF
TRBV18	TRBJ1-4	CASSPGSINEKLFF
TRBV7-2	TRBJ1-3	CASSLATGLSGNTIYF
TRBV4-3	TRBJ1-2	CASSRHGRGDYGYTF
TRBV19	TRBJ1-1	CASSRQGPGNTEAFF
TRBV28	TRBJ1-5	CASSLGGGGQPQHF